The entry below gives a single TCR beta chain sequence along with its context. These data belong to a study of blood T cell repertoires in COVID-19. Using immunoSEQ multiplex PCR, the repertoire was profiled, and TCRdb retains in-frame clones only, with some absent. This sample has 250,000 to 350,000 clones; about 88% occur once, and the top ten carry around 10%. CDR1 and CDR2 from the germline V gene are MNHEY and SVGEGT. The length of the CDR3 is 16 residues. The ends lost 0 bases at V and 4 bases at J; junction bases unmatched: 6. The chain couples TRBV6-2 or TRBV6-3 to TRBJ2-3; 8 bases fit TRBD2. The sample consisted of peripheral blood. The clonotype originates from a woman aged 25-40 years with COVID-19, enrolled during active disease. CDR3 loop: CASSYSSLAAADTQYF. The CDR3 DNA sequence: TGTGCCAGCAGTTACTCCTCACTAGCGGCGGCAGATACGCAGTATTTT.